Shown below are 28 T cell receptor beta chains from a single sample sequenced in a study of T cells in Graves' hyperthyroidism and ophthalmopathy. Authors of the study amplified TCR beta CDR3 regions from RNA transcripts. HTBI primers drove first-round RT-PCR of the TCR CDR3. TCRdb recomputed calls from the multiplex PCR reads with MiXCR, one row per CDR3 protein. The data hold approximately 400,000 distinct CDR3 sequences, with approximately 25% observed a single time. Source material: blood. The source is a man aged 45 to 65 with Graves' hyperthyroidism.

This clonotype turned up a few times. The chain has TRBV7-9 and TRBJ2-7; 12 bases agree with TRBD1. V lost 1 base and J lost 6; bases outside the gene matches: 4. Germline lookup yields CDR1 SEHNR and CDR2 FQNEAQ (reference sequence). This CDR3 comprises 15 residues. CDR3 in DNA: TGTGCCAGCAGCTTAGTAGGGACAGGGGGCGGCGAGCAGTACTTC. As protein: CASSLVGTGGGEQYF.

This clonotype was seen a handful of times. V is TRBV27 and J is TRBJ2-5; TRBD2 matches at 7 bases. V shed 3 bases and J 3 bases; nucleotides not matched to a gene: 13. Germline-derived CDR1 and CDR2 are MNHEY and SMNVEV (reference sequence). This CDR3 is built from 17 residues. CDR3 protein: CASSFSAGEAFKETQYF. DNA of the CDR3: TGTGCCAGCAGTTTCTCGGCGGGAGAGGCTTTTAAAGAGACCCAGTACTTC.

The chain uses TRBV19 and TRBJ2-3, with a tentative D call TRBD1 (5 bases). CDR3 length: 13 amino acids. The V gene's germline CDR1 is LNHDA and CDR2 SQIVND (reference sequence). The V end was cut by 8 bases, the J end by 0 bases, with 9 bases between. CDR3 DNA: TGTGCCAGTGGAGACAGAAGCACAGATACGCAGTATTTT. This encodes CASGDRSTDTQYF.

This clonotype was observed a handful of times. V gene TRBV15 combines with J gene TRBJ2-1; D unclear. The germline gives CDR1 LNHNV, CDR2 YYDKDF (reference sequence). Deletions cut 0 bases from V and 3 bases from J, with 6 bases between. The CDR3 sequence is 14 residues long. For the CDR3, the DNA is TGTGCCACCAGCAGAGATCTGGGCTACAATGAGCAGTTCTTC. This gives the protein CATSRDLGYNEQFF. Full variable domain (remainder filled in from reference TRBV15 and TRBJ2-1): DAMVIQNPRYQVTQFGKPVTLSCSQTLNHNVMYWYQQKSSQAPKLLFHYYDKDFNNEADTPDNFQSRRPNTSFCFLDIRSPGLGDTAMYLCATSRDLGYNEQFFGPGTRLTVL.

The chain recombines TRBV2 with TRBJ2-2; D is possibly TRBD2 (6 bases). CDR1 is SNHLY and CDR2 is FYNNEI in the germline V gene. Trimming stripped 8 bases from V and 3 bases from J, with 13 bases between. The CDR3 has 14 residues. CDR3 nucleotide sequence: TGTGCCAGCGGTCCCGGGACTTACACCGGGGAGCTGTTTTTT. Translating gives CASGPGTYTGELFF.

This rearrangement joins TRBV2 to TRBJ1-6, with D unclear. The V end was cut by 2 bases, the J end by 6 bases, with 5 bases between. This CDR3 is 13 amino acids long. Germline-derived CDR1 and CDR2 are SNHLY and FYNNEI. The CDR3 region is CASSETINSPLHF. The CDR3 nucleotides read TGTGCCAGCAGTGAAACAATTAATTCACCCCTCCACTTT. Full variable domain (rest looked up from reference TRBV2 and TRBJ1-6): EPEVTQTPSHQVTQMGQEVILRCVPISNHLYFYWYRQILGQKVEFLVSFYNNEISEKSEIFDDQFSVERPDGSNFTLKIRSTKLEDSAMYFCASSETINSPLHFGNGTRLTVT.

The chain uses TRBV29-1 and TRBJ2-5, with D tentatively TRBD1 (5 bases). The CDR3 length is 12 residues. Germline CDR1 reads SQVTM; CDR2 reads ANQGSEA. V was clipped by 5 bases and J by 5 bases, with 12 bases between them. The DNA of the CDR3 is TGCAGCGTTCTTAGGGGATCTGAGACCCAGTACTTC. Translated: CSVLRGSETQYF.

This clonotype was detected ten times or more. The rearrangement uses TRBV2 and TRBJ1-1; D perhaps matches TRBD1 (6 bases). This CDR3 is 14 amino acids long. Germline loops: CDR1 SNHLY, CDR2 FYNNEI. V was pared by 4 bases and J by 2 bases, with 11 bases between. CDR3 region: CASSGQVPNTEAFF. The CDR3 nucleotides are TGTGCCAGCAGTGGACAGGTCCCCAACACTGAAGCTTTCTTT.

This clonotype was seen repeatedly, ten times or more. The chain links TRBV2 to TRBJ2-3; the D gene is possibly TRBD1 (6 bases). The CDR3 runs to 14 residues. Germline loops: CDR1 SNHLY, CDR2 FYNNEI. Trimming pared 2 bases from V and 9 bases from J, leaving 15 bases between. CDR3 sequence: CASSENTGLATQYF. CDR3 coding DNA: TGTGCCAGCAGTGAAAATACAGGGCTAGCAACGCAGTATTTT.

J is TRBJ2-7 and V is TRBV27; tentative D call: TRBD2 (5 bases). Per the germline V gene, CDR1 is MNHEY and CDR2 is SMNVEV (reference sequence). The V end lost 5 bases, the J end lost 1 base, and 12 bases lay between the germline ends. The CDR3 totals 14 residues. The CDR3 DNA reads TGTGCCAGCAGTCCCAGAGGGAAATCCTACGAGCAGTACTTC. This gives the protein CASSPRGKSYEQYF.

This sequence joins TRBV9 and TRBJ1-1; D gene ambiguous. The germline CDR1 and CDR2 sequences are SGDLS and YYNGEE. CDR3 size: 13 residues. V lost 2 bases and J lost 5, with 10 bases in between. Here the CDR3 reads CASSVYPTTEAFF. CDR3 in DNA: TGTGCCAGCAGCGTTTACCCGACTACTGAAGCTTTCTTT. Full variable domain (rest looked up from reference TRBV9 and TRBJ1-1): DSGVTQTPKHLITATGQRVTLRCSPRSGDLSVYWYQQSLDQGLQFLIQYYNGEERAKGNILERFSAQQFPDLHSELNLSSLELGDSALYFCASSVYPTTEAFFGQGTRLTVV.

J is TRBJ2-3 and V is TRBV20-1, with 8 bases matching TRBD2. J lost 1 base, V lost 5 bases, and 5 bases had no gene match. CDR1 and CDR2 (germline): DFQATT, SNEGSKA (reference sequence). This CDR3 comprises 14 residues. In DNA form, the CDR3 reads TGCAGTGCTTATACTAGCGGACGCACAGATACGCAGTATTTT. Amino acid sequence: CSAYTSGRTDTQYF.

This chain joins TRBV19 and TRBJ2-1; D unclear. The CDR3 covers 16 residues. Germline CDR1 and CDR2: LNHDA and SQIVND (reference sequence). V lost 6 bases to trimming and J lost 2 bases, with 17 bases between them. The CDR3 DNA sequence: TGTGCCAGTAGCACGTATGCGGCCTCCGCCTACAATGAGCAGTTCTTC. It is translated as CASSTYAASAYNEQFF.

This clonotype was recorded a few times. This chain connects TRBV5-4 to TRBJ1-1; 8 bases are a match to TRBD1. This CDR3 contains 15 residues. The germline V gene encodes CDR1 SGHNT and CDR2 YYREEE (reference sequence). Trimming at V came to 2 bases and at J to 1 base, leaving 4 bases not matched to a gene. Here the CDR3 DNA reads TGTGCCAGCAGCTTTCGGCAGGGGGCGAACACTGAAGCTTTCTTT. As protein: CASSFRQGANTEAFF.

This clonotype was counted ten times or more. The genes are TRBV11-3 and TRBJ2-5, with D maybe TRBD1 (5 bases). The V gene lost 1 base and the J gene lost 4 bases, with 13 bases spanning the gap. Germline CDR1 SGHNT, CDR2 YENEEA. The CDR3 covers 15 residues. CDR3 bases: TGTGCCAGCAGCTTAGGGACAACGAAGCTAGAGACCCAGTACTTC. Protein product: CASSLGTTKLETQYF.

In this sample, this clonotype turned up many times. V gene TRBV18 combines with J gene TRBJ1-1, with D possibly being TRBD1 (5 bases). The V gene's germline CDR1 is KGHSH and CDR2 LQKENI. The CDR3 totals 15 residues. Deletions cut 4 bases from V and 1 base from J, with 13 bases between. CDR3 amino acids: CASSRTRDWNTEAFF. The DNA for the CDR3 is TGTGCCAGCTCACGCACTAGGGACTGGAACACTGAAGCTTTCTTT. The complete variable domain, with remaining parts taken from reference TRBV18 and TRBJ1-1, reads NAGVMQNPRHLVRRRGQEARLRCSPMKGHSHVYWYRQLPEEGLKFMVYLQKENIIDESGMPKERFSAEFPKEGPSILRIQQVVRGDSAAYFCASSRTRDWNTEAFFGQGTRLTVV.

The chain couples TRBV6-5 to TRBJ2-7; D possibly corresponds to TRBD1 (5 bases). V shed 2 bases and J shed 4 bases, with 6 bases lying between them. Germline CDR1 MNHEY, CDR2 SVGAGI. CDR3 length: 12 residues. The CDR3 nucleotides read TGTGCCAGCAGTTACGCAGGGTACGAGCAGTACTTC. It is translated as CASSYAGYEQYF.

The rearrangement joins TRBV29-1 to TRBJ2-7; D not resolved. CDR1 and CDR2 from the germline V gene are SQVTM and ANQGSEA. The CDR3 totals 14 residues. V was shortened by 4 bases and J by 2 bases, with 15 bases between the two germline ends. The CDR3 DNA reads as TGCAGCGTTGTTTGGGCTGCCAACCCCTACGAGCAGTACTTC. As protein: CSVVWAANPYEQYF.

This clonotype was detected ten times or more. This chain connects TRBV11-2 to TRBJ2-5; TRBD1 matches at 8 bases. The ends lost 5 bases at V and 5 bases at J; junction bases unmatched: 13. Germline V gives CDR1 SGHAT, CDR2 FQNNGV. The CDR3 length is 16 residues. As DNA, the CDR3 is TGTGCCAGCAGCCTACGTGGACAGGGTGTCGTGGAGACCCAGTACTTC. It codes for CASSLRGQGVVETQYF. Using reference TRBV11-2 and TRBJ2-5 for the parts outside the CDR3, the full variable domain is EAGVAQSPRYKIIEKRQSVAFWCNPISGHATLYWYQQILGQGPKLLIQFQNNGVVDDSQLPKDRFSAERLKGVDSTLKIQPAKLEDSAVYLCASSLRGQGVVETQYFGPGTRLLVL.

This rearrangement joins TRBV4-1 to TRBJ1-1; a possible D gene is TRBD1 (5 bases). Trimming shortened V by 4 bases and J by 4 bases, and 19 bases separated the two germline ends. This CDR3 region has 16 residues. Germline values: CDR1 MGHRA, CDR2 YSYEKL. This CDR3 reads CASSPSGTGDFTEAFF. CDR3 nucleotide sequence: TGCGCCAGCAGCCCCTCCGGGACCGGAGACTTCACTGAAGCTTTCTTT.

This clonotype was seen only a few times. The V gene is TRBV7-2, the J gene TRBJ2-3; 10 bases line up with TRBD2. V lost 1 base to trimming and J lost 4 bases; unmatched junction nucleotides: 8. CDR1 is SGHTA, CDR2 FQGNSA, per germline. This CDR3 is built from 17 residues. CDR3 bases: TGTGCCAGCAGCTTAGGGGCTTTAGCGGGAGGATCAGATACGCAGTATTTT. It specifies CASSLGALAGGSDTQYF.

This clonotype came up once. CDR3 residues: CASSDRLAGGTDTQYF. CDR3 coding DNA: TGTGCCAGCAGTGATAGGCTAGCGGGGGGCACAGATACGCAGTATTTT. The V call is TRBV2, the J call TRBJ2-3; 10 nucleotides line up with TRBD2. The germline V gene encodes CDR1 SNHLY and CDR2 FYNNEI. With V trimmed by 3 bases and J by 1 base, 4 bases remained unmatched. The CDR3 extends over 16 amino acids.

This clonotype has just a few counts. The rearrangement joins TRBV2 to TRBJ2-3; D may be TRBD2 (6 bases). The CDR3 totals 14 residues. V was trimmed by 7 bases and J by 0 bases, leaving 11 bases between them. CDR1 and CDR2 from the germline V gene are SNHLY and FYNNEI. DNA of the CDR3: TGTGCCAGCAAGGAGGGGACTAGCACAGATACGCAGTATTTT. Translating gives CASKEGTSTDTQYF. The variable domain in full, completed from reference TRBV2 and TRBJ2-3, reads EPEVTQTPSHQVTQMGQEVILRCVPISNHLYFYWYRQILGQKVEFLVSFYNNEISEKSEIFDDQFSVERPDGSNFTLKIRSTKLEDSAMYFCASKEGTSTDTQYFGPGTRLTVL.

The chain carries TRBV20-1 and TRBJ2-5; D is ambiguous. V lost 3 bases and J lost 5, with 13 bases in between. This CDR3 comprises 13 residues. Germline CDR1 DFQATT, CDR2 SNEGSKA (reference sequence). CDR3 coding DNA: TGCAGTGCTAGGCCTCAGACGGTTGAGACCCAGTACTTC. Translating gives CSARPQTVETQYF.

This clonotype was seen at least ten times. In DNA, the CDR3 is TGCAGTGCTAGAGTTGGGAGGGGCTACGAGCAGTACTTC. It encodes CSARVGRGYEQYF. The rearrangement joins TRBV20-1 to TRBJ2-7; TRBD2 matches 7 bases. The CDR3 covers 13 residues. Germline V gives CDR1 DFQATT, CDR2 SNEGSKA (reference sequence). V dropped 1 base and J dropped 3; count of bases not matched to a gene: 3.

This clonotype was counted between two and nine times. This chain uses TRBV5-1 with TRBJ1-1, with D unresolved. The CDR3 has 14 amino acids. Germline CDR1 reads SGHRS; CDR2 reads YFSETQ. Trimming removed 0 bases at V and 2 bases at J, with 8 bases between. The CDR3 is CASSLGLPNTEAFF. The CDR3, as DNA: TGCGCCAGCAGCTTGGGCCTCCCCAACACTGAAGCTTTCTTT.

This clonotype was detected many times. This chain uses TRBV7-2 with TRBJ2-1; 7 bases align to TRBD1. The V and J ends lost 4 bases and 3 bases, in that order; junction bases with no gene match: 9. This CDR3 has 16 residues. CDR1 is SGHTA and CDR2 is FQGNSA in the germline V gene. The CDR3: CASSSDRAQNYNEQFF. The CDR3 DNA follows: TGTGCCAGCAGCTCAGACAGGGCCCAAAACTACAATGAGCAGTTCTTC.

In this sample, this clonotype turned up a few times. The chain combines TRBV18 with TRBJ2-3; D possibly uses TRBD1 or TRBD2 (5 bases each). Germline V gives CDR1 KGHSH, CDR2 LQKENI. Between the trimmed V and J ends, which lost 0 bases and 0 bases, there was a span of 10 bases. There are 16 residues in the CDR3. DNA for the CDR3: TGTGCCAGCTCACCACCGAGGGGTGAGAGCACAGATACGCAGTATTTT. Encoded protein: CASSPPRGESTDTQYF.